This T cell receptor beta chain was retrieved from a study of shared clonotypes between healthy human individuals. Study-level results: With few donors, the genetic and exposure-history diversity represented was limited. Sequencing depth was a factor that was expected to affect clonotype sharing among donors. Clonotypes shared by all four sorted-subset donors had higher generation probabilities than non-shared clonotypes.

Sequenced by immunoSEQ multiplex PCR; TCRdb stores in-frame clones only, minus some. The table has 2.3 million or so clones, 85% to 95% seen once; the top ten hold roughly 0.36%. To note about this clone: Antigen: not known.

Sequences were obtained from naive CD4+ T cells from PBMCs. The sample's subset: CD45RA+ positively selected. The sequence was obtained from a man in his late teens or twenties in good health. Some clones in this sample may be carry-over from other donors' samples.

In nucleotides, the CDR3 is TGTGCCAGCTCTTTTCTCAGGACGGGAGGAGAGGAGACCCAGTACTTC. Encoded protein: CASSFLRTGGEETQYF. The V and J genes are TRBV18 and TRBJ2-5; 7 bases line up with TRBD2. The CDR3 has 16 residues. Germline-derived CDR1 and CDR2 are KGHSH and LQKENI. V gave up 6 bases and J gave up 5 bases; unmatched junction bases: 15.